This TCR beta chain is drawn from a study of tumor-infiltrating lymphocytes in localized non-small cell lung cancer (dated by TCRdb to the early 2020s). Turning to the overall study: Several histologies were represented in the cohort, which also included both smokers and never-smokers as well as patients whose samples were collected after neoadjuvant chemotherapy. From each patient came resected tumor tissue plus uninvolved lung tissue from that same patient, and the uninvolved lung tissue was described as non-adjacent to the tumor. TCR sequencing was one of several integrated assays, alongside flow cytometry, multiplex immunofluorescence, RNA-seq, exome sequencing and proteomics, applied to the same patients. In total, the ICON cohort was made up of 150 or so surgical patients who had localized non-small cell lung cancer and whose tumors were resected. A total of around 50 patients were part of the paired comparison of immunoSEQ T-cell fraction between tumor and uninvolved lung.

V is pared back by 1 base and J by 2 bases, with 14 bases lying between the germline termini. For CDR1 and CDR2, the germline V gene lists SGHTA and FQGNSA. The cysteine opens and the phenylalanine closes a CDR3 of 16 amino acids. Of all the DNA, just the CDR3 is kept, 48 bases in frame from base 1. The first patient joined ICON in 2016, and enrollment wrapped up when the last patient was enrolled in late 2018. Fresh tumor and matched uninvolved tissue for in-depth immune analyses, including TCR sequencing, were collected from a subcohort of approximately 82 patients. DNA for TCR sequencing was isolated from bulk tissue, and no cell sorting was done. Of note for this clone: It has no known antigen specificity. Base-call qualities are not available, and no considerably larger clone is one nucleotide away.

The T-cell fraction in tumor and uninvolved lung tissue was obtained from TCR sequencing using the immunoSEQ assay. As for how the authors treated the data: In the survival analysis, patients were divided into a high T-cell fraction group (upper tertile) and a low T-cell fraction group (lower two tertiles), and the two groups were compared using a log-rank test. A signed-rank test was used to check for differences in T-cell fraction between paired tumor and uninvolved lung. Sourced from immuneACCESS, this table was stored by TCRdb with only in-frame sequences that have V and J called. A share of the clones is absent; for the studies checked, an unresolved V gene accounts for under half, and the remainder has no known explanation. V, J and clone size are taken as reported in that table, and D and trimming were inferred from the DNA itself. Within this sample are more than 20,000 clones, with 73% of them counted one time only. The top ten clonotypes cover around 6.3% of the sample.

What the work shows at the level of the full study, not this receptor alone: Because assay coverage varied across patients depending on available tissue quantity, TCR sequencing was performed for only a subset of the cohort. No difference in TCR-derived T-cell fraction was observed between the flow cytometry-defined immunotypes IM1 (good prognosis) and IM2 (poor prognosis). Recurrence-free survival showed no association with tumor T-cell fraction from TCR sequencing (p = 0.61). In line with immunofluorescence CD3 counts, TCRbeta sequencing supported higher T cell infiltration in tumors compared with uninvolved lung tissue. Because different pieces of the same tissue were used for different assays, technical variation could not be separated from intratumor heterogeneity.

The receptor comes from a human donor with non-small cell lung cancer. The sample was lung tumor tissue. The sequence joins TRBV7-2 to TRBJ2-5, and the D gene may be TRBD2, 6 bases matching. In nucleotides, the sequence is TGTGCCAGCAGCTTAGTCGGCGGGGTCAGGCAAGAGACCCAGTACTTC. This translates into CASSLVGGVRQETQYF.